This T cell receptor (beta chain) came from a study of cytomegalovirus exposure and HLA in healthy donors. In the case of this clone: Its specificity is not known.

A multiplex PCR was run with 60 Vbeta primers and 13 Jbeta primers. The protocol was immunoSEQ multiplex PCR, while the TCRdb copy is restricted to in-frame clones and leaves out a portion. There are about 76,000 clones in the sample; about four fifths occur only once, and around 9.3% lies in the top ten. The CDR3 is 17 amino acids. From germline, CDR1 is LGHNA and CDR2 YNFKEQ. J gave up 3 bases and V 1 base, and 5 bases lay outside the gene matches. Study findings and constraints: In an earlier analysis, productive rearrangement rates for most beta V segments clustered near 87% or 30%. Sequencing had likely introduced a cluster of highly shared sequence variants as an artifact. Clonal expansion, a later analysis showed, was greater in HLA-associated TCR beta chains than in equally common others. Accurate prediction of HLA-A and HLA-B alleles (for most subjects) was reportedly achieved from TCR beta sequences.

The sequence derives from a woman in her 40s in good health and CMV-seropositive. This sequence joins TRBV4-2 and TRBJ2-2; 10 nucleotides agree with TRBD1. Input material: PBMCs. The CDR3 is CASSQGSGTGDTGELFF. As DNA, the CDR3 is TGTGCCAGCAGCCAAGGCTCCGGGACAGGGGACACCGGGGAGCTGTTTTTT.